Listed here is a single TCR beta chain. The data stem from a study of shared clonotypes between healthy human individuals. Study context: Per donor, three plates held CD4 naive cells, three held CD4 memory, two held CD8 naive and one held CD8 memory.

Positively selected for CCR7, the CD45RO-negative cells used as naive CD8 cells excluded terminally differentiated effector memory CD45RA+ cells. Donors were healthy HIV-negative adults without recently reported acute infections or vaccinations. Assay: immunoSEQ multiplex PCR; the TCRdb copy retains only in-frame clones and omits some. The sample holds millions of clones, 93% seen once. Sequencing was performed on naive CD8+ T cells from PBMCs. This receptor was obtained from a man aged 18 to 29 in good health. Some clones in this sample may be carry-over from other donors' samples.

The CDR3 DNA sequence: TGTGCCAGCAGCATAGGTAACAATGAGCAGTTCTTC. This encodes CASSIGNNEQFF. This chain links TRBV5-6 with TRBJ2-1; D is unresolved. The germline CDR1 and CDR2 sequences are SGHDT and YYEEEE. This CDR3 has 12 amino acids. Trimming cost V 4 bases and J 5 bases, with 7 bases left between them.